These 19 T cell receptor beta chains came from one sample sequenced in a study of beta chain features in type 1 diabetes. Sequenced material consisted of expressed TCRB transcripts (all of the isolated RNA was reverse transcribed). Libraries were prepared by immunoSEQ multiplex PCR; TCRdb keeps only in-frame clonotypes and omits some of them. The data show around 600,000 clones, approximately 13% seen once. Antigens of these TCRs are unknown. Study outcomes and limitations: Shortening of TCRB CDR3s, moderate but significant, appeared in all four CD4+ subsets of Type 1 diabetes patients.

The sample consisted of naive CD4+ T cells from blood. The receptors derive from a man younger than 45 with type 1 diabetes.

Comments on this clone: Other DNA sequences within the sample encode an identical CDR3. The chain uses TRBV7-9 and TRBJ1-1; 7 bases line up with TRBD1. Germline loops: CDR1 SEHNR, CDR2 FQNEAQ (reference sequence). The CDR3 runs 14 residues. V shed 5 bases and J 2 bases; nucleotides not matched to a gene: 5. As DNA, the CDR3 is TGTGCCAGCAGCCCGAGACAGGGCAACACTGAAGCTTTCTTT. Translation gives CASSPRQGNTEAFF.

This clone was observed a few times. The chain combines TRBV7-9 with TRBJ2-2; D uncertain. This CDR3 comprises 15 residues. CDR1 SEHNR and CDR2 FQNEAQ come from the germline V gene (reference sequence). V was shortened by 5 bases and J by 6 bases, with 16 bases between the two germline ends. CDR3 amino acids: CASSPGVWSPGELFF. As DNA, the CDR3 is TGTGCCAGCAGCCCTGGAGTCTGGAGTCCCGGGGAGCTGTTTTTT.

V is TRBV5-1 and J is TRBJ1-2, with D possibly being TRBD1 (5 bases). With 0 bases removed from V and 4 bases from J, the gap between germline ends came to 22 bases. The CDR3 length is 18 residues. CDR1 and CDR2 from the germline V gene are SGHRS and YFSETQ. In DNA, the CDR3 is TGCGCCAGCAGCTTGGGCGTCCCGGCAGGGCCTCGACGCTATGGCTACACCTTC. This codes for CASSLGVPAGPRRYGYTF.

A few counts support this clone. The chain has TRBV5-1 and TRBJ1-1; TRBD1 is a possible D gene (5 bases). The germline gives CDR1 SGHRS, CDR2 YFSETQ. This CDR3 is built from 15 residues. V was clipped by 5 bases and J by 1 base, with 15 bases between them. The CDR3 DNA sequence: TGCGCCAGCAGTCTGCTGGACACCAGGAACACTGAAGCTTTCTTT. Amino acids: CASSLLDTRNTEAFF. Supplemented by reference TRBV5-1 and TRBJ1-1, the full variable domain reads KAGVTQTPRYLIKTRGQQVTLSCSPISGHRSVSWYQQTPGQGLQFLFEYFSETQRNKGNFPGRFSGRQFSNSRSEMNVSTLELGDSALYLCASSLLDTRNTEAFFGQGTRLTVV.

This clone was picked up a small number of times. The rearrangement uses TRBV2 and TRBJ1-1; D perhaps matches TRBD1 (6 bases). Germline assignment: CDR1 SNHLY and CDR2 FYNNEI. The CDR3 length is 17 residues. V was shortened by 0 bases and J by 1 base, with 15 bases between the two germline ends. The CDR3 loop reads CASSEANPQGGNTEAFF. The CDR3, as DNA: TGTGCCAGCAGTGAAGCAAATCCACAGGGAGGGAACACTGAAGCTTTCTTT. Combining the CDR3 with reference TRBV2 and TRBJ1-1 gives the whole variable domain EPEVTQTPSHQVTQMGQEVILRCVPISNHLYFYWYRQILGQKVEFLVSFYNNEISEKSEIFDDQFSVERPDGSNFTLKIRSTKLEDSAMYFCASSEANPQGGNTEAFFGQGTRLTVV.

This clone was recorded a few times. The CDR3 reads CASSRRGLAGSNEQFF. CDR3 DNA sequence: TGCGCCAGCAGCCGCAGAGGACTAGCGGGGAGCAATGAGCAGTTCTTC. The V call is TRBV4-3, the J call TRBJ2-1, with 12 nucleotides matching TRBD2. V was pared by 4 bases and J by 6 bases, with 7 bases of the junction left unmatched. This CDR3 region has 16 residues. Germline CDR1 is LGHNA and CDR2 is YSLEER.

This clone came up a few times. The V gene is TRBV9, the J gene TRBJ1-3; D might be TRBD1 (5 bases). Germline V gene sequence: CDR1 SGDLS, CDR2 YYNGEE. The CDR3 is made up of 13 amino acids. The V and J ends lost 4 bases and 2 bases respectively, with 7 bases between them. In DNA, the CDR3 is TGTGCCAGCAGCTCAGGGACTGGAAACACCATATATTTT. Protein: CASSSGTGNTIYF.

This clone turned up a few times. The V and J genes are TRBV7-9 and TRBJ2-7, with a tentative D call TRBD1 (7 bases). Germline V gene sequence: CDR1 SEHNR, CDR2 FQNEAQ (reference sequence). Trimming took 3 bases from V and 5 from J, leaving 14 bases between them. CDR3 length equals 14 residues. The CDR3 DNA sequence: TGTGCCAGCAGCTTTAACAGGGGAGGAGACGAGCAGTACTTC. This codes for CASSFNRGGDEQYF.

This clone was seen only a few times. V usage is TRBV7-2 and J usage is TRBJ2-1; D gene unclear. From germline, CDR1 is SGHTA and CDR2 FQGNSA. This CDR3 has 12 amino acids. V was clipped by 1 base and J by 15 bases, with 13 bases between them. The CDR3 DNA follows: TGTGCCAGCAGCTTAGTCGAAACAGTTCCGTTCTTC. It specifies CASSLVETVPFF.

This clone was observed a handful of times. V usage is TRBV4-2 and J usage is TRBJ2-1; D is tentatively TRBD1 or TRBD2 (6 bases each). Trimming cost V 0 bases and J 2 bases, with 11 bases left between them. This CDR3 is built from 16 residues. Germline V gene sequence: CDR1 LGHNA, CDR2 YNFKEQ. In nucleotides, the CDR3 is TGTGCCAGCAGCCAAGATCTCGGGGGCACCTACAATGAGCAGTTCTTC. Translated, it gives CASSQDLGGTYNEQFF.

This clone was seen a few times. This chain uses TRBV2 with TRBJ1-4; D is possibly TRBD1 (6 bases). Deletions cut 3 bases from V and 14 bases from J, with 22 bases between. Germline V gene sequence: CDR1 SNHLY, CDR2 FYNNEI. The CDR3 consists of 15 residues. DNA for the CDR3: TGTGCCAGCAGTGAGAGACGGGGGGCGCGAAGGCAGCTGTTTTTT. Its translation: CASSERRGARRQLFF.

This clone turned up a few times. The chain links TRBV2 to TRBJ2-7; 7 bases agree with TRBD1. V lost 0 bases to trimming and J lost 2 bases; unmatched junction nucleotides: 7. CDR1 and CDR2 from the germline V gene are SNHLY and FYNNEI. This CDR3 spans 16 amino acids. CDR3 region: CASSEALRGTAYEQYF. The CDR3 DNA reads TGTGCCAGCAGTGAAGCGTTACGAGGGACAGCCTACGAGCAGTACTTC.

CDR3 loop: CASSSDASHGVIQYF. DNA for the CDR3: TGTGCCAGCAGCTCGGACGCATCCCACGGTGTCATTCAGTACTTC. The V gene is TRBV7-2, the J gene TRBJ2-4; no clear D. The CDR3 has 15 residues. Germline assignment: CDR1 SGHTA and CDR2 FQGNSA. Trimming stripped 4 bases from V and 9 bases from J, with 19 bases between. Based on the CDR3 plus reference TRBV7-2 and TRBJ2-4, the full variable domain is GAGVSQSPSNKVTEKGKDVELRCDPISGHTALYWYRQSLGQGLEFLIYFQGNSAPDKSGLPSDRFSAERTGGSVSTLTIQRTQQEDSAVYLCASSSDASHGVIQYFGAGTRLSVL.

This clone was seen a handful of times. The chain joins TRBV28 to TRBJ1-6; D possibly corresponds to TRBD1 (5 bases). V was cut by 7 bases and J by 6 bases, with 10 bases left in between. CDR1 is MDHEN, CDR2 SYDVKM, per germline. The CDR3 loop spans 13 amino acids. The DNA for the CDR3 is TGTGCCAGCATAGAGGGACGTAATTCACCCCTCCACTTT. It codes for CASIEGRNSPLHF.

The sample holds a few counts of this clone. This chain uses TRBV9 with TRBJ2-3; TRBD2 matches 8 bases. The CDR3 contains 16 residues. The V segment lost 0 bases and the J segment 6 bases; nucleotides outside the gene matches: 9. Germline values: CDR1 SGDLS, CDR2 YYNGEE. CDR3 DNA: TGTGCCAGCAGCGTAGGTCCGGGAGGGACACGGGATACGCAGTATTTT. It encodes CASSVGPGGTRDTQYF. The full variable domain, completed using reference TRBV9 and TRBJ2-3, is DSGVTQTPKHLITATGQRVTLRCSPRSGDLSVYWYQQSLDQGLQFLIQYYNGEERAKGNILERFSAQQFPDLHSELNLSSLELGDSALYFCASSVGPGGTRDTQYFGPGTRLTVL.

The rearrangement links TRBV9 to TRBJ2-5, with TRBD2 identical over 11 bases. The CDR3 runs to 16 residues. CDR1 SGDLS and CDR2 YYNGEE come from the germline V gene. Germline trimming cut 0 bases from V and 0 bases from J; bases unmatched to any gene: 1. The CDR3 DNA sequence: TGTGCCAGCAGCGTAGCACTAGCGGGGGACCAAGAGACCCAGTACTTC. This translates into CASSVALAGDQETQYF. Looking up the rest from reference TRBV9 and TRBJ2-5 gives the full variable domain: DSGVTQTPKHLITATGQRVTLRCSPRSGDLSVYWYQQSLDQGLQFLIQYYNGEERAKGNILERFSAQQFPDLHSELNLSSLELGDSALYFCASSVALAGDQETQYFGPGTRLLVL.

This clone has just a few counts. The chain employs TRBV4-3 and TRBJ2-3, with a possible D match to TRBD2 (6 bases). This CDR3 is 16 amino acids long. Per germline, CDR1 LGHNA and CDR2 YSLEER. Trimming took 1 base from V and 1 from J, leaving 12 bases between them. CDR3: CASSQAGGGGTDTQYF. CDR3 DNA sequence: TGCGCCAGCAGCCAAGCTGGCGGCGGGGGCACAGATACGCAGTATTTT.

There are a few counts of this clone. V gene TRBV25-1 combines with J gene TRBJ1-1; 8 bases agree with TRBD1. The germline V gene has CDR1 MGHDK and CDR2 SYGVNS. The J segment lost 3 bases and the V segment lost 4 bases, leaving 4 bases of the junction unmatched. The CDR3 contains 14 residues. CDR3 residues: CASSVTGADTEAFF. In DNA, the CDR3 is TGTGCCAGCAGTGTGACAGGGGCTGACACTGAAGCTTTCTTT.

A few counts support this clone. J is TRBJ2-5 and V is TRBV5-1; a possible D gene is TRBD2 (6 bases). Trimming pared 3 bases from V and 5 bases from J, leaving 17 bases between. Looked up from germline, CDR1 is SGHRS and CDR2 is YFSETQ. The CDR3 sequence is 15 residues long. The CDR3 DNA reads TGCGCCAGCAGCTCAGGAGGGAATCAGGCGGAGACCCAGTACTTC. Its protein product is CASSSGGNQAETQYF.